This is a list of T cell receptor beta chains from one sample in a study of cytomegalovirus exposure and HLA in healthy donors. Profiled with immunoSEQ multiplex PCR; TCRdb holds only in-frame clones, not every one. This table holds 90,000 to 100,000 clones, roughly 76% found once. The sample was PBMCs. These receptors all stem from a woman in her sixties in good health and CMV-seropositive. Each CDR3 is given without its conserved first and last residue. The order of the fields is V gene, J gene, CDR3 protein.

v_gene: TRBV5-6; j_gene: TRBJ2-7; CDR3aa: ASSYRRDSPYEQY
v_gene: TRBV2; j_gene: TRBJ2-3; CDR3aa: ASRAGSTDTQY
v_gene: TRBV28; j_gene: TRBJ2-1; CDR3aa: ASSSSPRGEQF
v_gene: TRBV5-6; j_gene: TRBJ2-7; CDR3aa: ASSLIRDRGFHEQY
v_gene: TRBV18; j_gene: TRBJ2-2; CDR3aa: ASSPPAGYGNTGELF
v_gene: TRBV4-2; j_gene: TRBJ2-1; CDR3aa: ASSQSAFIRGSSSYNEQF
v_gene: TRBV6-6; j_gene: TRBJ2-5; CDR3aa: ASRTGGQETQY
v_gene: TRBV4-2; j_gene: TRBJ2-1; CDR3aa: ASSQDSLAEAYNEQF
v_gene: TRBV19; j_gene: TRBJ2-7; CDR3aa: ASSRVAGSSYEQY
v_gene: TRBV6-6; j_gene: TRBJ1-1; CDR3aa: ASQRAEMNTEAF
v_gene: TRBV15; j_gene: TRBJ2-3; CDR3aa: ATRAWDRWTDTQY
v_gene: TRBV14; j_gene: TRBJ1-1; CDR3aa: ASSQVVSNTEAF
v_gene: TRBV4-1; j_gene: TRBJ1-1; CDR3aa: ASSRGGITEAF
v_gene: TRBV19; j_gene: TRBJ2-1; CDR3aa: ASSMQAGYGQF
v_gene: TRBV5-6; j_gene: TRBJ1-2; CDR3aa: ASSPGVGGYT
v_gene: TRBV27; j_gene: TRBJ1-1; CDR3aa: ASSFGGVNTEAF
v_gene: TRBV19; j_gene: TRBJ2-2; CDR3aa: ASSPQGTGELF
v_gene: TRBV28; j_gene: TRBJ2-7; CDR3aa: ASSPVGPYEQY
v_gene: TRBV28; j_gene: TRBJ1-2; CDR3aa: ASSYGQAYGYT
v_gene: TRBV19; j_gene: TRBJ2-1; CDR3aa: ASSPGPETDLAGPFIYNEQF
v_gene: TRBV6-4; j_gene: TRBJ2-7; CDR3aa: ARRDRGRYEQY
v_gene: TRBV18; j_gene: TRBJ1-2; CDR3aa: ASSPRALTNYGYT
v_gene: TRBV5-6; j_gene: TRBJ2-3; CDR3aa: ASSLTTGGTDTQY
v_gene: TRBV5-1; j_gene: TRBJ2-5; CDR3aa: ASSNPGGPETQY
v_gene: TRBV6-5; j_gene: TRBJ1-2; CDR3aa: ASADSNYGYT
v_gene: TRBV15; j_gene: TRBJ2-3; CDR3aa: ATSRAGRLTDTQY
v_gene: TRBV5-4; j_gene: TRBJ2-5; CDR3aa: ASSSPYQETQY
v_gene: TRBV18; j_gene: TRBJ1-2; CDR3aa: ASSPRQGYGYT
v_gene: TRBV7-9; j_gene: TRBJ2-5; CDR3aa: ASSLKDRVVGETQY
v_gene: TRBV18; j_gene: TRBJ1-4; CDR3aa: ASSPPRGLQEKLF
v_gene: TRBV25-1; j_gene: TRBJ2-7; CDR3aa: ASSVPTGGGTIYEQY
v_gene: TRBV28; j_gene: TRBJ2-5; CDR3aa: ASRRETRWTSQETQY
v_gene: TRBV27; j_gene: TRBJ2-6; CDR3aa: ASSRSGISGANVLT
v_gene: TRBV7-3; j_gene: TRBJ2-2; CDR3aa: ASSLTRESSTGELF
v_gene: TRBV30; j_gene: TRBJ2-7; CDR3aa: AWSLRREGEQY
v_gene: TRBV5-1; j_gene: TRBJ2-7; CDR3aa: ASSLSRSSYEQY
v_gene: TRBV30; j_gene: TRBJ1-6; CDR3aa: AWSTGQNSPLH
v_gene: TRBV19; j_gene: TRBJ1-3; CDR3aa: ASSRGHQTGNTIY
v_gene: TRBV6-5; j_gene: TRBJ2-7; CDR3aa: ASSRDFKSYEQY
v_gene: TRBV5-4; j_gene: TRBJ1-1; CDR3aa: ASSFIGTGLGTEAF
v_gene: TRBV2; j_gene: TRBJ1-5; CDR3aa: ASRVGTAVSNQPQH
v_gene: TRBV7-2; j_gene: TRBJ2-7; CDR3aa: ASSRGGGSSYEQY
v_gene: TRBV7-9; j_gene: TRBJ1-5; CDR3aa: SSSLARFDSNQPQH
v_gene: TRBV5-4; j_gene: TRBJ2-3; CDR3aa: ASSPSGAAGTDTQY
v_gene: TRBV7-3; j_gene: TRBJ2-7; CDR3aa: ASAKTGGHVGEQY
v_gene: TRBV7-9; j_gene: TRBJ2-6; CDR3aa: ASSSEAGANVLT
v_gene: TRBV6-5; j_gene: TRBJ1-1; CDR3aa: ASRAQGNTEAF
v_gene: TRBV9; j_gene: TRBJ2-1; CDR3aa: ASSPTGVVAYNEQF
v_gene: TRBV5-1; j_gene: TRBJ1-2; CDR3aa: ASSLQGDYGYT
v_gene: TRBV29-1; j_gene: TRBJ2-7; CDR3aa: SVGSEYGAYEQY
v_gene: TRBV9; j_gene: TRBJ2-5; CDR3aa: ASSPLGGPQETQY